This record concerns one TCR beta chain sequence. As yet, its antigen is unknown. The donor group consisted entirely of healthy Caucasians. A single record per CDR3 protein comes from TCRdb applying MiXCR to the 5' RACE reads. The table lists approximately 240,000 distinct CDR3 sequences, over 13% of them singletons, with 7% to 9% in the top ten. The sample belongs to a study of identical twins. Study-wide results and limits: It was cross-sectional statistical analysis, not following the same donors, that the conclusions relied on. Insertions were fewer in abundant cord blood beta clonotypes, whereas memory repertoires showed none of this pattern. The models systematically underestimated how much out-of-frame TCR alpha was shared in monozygotic twins.

The sample comprised memory (CD45RO+) T cells sorted from blood. The clonotype originates from a woman between 18 and 30 years old in good health.

CDR3: CASSLQGGVYGYTF. The DNA of the CDR3 is TGTGCCAGCAGCTTGCAGGGGGGCGTCTATGGCTACACCTTC. V and J are TRBV5-6 and TRBJ1-2, with 7 bases that match TRBD1. CDR1 and CDR2 (germline): SGHDT, YYEEEE. This CDR3 is 14 amino acids long. With 1 base clipped from V and 4 bases from J, the junction kept 4 bases outside the gene matches.